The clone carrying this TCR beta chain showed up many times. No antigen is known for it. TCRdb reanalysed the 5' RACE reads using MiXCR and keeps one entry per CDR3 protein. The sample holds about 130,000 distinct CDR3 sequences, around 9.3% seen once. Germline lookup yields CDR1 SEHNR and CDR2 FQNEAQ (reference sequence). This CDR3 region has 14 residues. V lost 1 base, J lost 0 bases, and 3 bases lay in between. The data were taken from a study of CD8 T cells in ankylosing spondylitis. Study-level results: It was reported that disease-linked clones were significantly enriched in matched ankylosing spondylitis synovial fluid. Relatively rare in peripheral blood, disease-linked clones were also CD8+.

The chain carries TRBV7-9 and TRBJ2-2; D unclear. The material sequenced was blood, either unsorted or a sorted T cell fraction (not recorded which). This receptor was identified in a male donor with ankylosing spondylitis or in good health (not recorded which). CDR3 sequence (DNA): TGTGCCAGCAGCTTAGGAACGAACACCGGGGAGCTGTTTTTT. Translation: CASSLGTNTGELFF.